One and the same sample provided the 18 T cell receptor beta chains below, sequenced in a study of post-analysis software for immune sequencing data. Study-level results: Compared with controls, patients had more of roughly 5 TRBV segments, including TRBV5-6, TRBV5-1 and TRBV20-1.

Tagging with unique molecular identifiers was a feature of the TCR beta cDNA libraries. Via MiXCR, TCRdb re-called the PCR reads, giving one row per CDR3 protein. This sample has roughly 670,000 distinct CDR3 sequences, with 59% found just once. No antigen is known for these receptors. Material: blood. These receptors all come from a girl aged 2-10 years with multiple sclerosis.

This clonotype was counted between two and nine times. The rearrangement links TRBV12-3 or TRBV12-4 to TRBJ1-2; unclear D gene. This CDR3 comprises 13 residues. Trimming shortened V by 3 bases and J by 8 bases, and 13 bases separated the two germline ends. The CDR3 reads CASSFSGDRGYTF. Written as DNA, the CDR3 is TGTGCCAGCAGTTTTTCCGGTGACCGGGGCTACACCTTC.

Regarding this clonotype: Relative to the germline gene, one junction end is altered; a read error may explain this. The CDR3 nucleotides read TGCAGCGTTAAAGAACGAAAAGAGACCCAGTACTTC. Protein: CSVKERKETQYF. The genes are TRBV29-1 and TRBJ2-5; D unresolved. CDR1 and CDR2 (germline): SQVTM, ANQGSEA. The CDR3 is 12 amino acids. Combining the CDR3 with reference TRBV29-1 and TRBJ2-5 gives the whole variable domain SAVISQKPSRDICQRGTSLTIQCQVDSQVTMMFWYRQQPGQSLTLIATANQGSEATYESGFVIDKFPISRPNLTFSTLTVSNMSPEDSSIYLCSVKERKETQYFGPGTRLLVL.

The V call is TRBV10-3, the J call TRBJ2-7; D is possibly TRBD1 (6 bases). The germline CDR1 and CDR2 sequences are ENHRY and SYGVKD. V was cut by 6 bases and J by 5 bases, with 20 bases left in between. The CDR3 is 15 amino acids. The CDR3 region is CAISLQGTVRDEQYF. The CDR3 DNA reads TGTGCCATCAGCCTGCAGGGGACCGTCCGGGACGAGCAGTACTTC.

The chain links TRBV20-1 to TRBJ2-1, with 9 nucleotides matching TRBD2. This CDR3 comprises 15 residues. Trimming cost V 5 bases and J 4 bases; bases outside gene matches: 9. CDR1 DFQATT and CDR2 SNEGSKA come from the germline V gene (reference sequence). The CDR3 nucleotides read TGCAGTGCTGAAAAGATAGCGGGAGTGTACAATGAGCAGTTCTTC. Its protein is CSAEKIAGVYNEQFF.

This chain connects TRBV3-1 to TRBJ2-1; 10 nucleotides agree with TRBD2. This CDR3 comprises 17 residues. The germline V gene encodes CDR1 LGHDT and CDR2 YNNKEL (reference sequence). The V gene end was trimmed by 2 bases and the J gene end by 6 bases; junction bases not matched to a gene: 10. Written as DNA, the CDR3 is TGTGCCAGCAGCCAAAAATGGGAGAGCGGGGGGGCCAATGAGCAGTTCTTC. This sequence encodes CASSQKWESGGANEQFF.

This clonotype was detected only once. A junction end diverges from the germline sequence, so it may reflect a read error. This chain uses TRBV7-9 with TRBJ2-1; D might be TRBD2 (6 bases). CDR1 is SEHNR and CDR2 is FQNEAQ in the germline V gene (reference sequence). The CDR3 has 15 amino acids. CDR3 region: CASSFGGPPYNGQFF. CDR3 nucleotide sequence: TGTGCCAGCAGCTTCGGAGGGCCGCCCTACAATGGGCAGTTCTTC.

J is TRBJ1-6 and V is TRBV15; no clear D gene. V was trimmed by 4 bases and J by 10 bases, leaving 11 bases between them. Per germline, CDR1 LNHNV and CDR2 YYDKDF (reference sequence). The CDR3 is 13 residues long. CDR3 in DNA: TGTGCCACCAGCACCACGCGGCAGTCACCCCTCCACTTT. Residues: CATSTTRQSPLHF. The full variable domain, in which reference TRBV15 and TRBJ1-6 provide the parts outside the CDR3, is DAMVIQNPRYQVTQFGKPVTLSCSQTLNHNVMYWYQQKSSQAPKLLFHYYDKDFNNEADTPDNFQSRRPNTSFCFLDIRSPGLGDTAMYLCATSTTRQSPLHFGNGTRLTVT.

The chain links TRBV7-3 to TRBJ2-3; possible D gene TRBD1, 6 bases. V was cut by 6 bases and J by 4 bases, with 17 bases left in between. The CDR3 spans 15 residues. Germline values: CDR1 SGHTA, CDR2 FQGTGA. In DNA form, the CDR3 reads TGTGCCAGCAGTCGAGGGACACCTGGGGCAGATACGCAGTATTTT. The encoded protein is CASSRGTPGADTQYF.

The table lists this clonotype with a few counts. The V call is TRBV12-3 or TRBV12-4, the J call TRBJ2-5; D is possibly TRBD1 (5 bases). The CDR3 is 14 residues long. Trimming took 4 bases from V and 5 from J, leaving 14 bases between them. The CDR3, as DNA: TGTGCCAGCAGTTCTGGGGCACCCCAGGAGACCCAGTACTTC. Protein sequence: CASSSGAPQETQYF.

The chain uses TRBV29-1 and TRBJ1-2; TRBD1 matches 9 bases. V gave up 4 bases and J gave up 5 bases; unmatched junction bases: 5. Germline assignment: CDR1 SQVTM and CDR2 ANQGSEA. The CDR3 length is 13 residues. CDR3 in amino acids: CSVGSQGAYGYTF. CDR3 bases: TGCAGCGTTGGGTCACAGGGGGCGTATGGCTACACCTTC. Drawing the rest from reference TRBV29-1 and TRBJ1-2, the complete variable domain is SAVISQKPSRDICQRGTSLTIQCQVDSQVTMMFWYRQQPGQSLTLIATANQGSEATYESGFVIDKFPISRPNLTFSTLTVSNMSPEDSSIYLCSVGSQGAYGYTFGSGTRLTVV.

CDR3 DNA: TGCAGTGCTAGAGGGGTAAACACAGATACGCAGTATTTT. Translated: CSARGVNTDTQYF. The chain employs TRBV20-1 and TRBJ2-3, with D unresolved. The CDR3 totals 13 residues. V was pared by 1 base and J by 2 bases, with 7 bases between. In germline, CDR1 is DFQATT, CDR2 SNEGSKA (reference sequence).

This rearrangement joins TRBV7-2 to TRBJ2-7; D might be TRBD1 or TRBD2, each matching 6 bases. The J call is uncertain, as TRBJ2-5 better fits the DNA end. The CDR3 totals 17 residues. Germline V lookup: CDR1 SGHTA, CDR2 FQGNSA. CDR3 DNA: TGTGCCAGCAGCTTAGGACAACCGGGGGCACTGGGAGAGACCCAGTACTTC. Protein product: CASSLGQPGALGETQYF.

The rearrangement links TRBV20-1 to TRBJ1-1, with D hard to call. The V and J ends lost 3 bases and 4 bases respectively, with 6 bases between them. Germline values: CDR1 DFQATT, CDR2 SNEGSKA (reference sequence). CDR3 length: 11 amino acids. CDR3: CSASPGTEAFF. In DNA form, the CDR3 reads TGCAGTGCTAGTCCCGGCACTGAAGCTTTCTTT.

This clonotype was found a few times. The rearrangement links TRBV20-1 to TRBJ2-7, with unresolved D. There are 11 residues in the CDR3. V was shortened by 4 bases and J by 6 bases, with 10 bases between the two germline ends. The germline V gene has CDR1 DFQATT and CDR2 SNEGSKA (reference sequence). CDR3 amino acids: CSAIPRGEQYF. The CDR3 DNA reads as TGCAGTGCTATACCTCGCGGCGAGCAGTACTTC.

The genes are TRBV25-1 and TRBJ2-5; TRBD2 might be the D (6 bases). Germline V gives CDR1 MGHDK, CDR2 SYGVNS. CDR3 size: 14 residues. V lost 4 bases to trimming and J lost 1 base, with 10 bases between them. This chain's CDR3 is CASSARDLQETQYF. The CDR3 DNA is TGTGCCAGCAGTGCGCGGGACCTCCAAGAGACCCAGTACTTC.

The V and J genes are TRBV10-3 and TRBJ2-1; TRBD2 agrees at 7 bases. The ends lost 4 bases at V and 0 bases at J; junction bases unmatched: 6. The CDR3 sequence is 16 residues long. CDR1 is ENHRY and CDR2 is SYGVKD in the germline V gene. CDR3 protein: CAISGQAGPSYNEQFF. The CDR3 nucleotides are TGTGCCATCAGTGGGCAAGCGGGGCCCTCCTACAATGAGCAGTTCTTC.

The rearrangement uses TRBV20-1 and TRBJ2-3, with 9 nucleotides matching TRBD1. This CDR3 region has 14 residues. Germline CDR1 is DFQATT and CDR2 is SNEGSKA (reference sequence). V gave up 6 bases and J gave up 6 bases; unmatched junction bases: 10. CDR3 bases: TGCAGTGCGGTCCCCGGGACAGGGATGGATACGCAGTATTTT. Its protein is CSAVPGTGMDTQYF.

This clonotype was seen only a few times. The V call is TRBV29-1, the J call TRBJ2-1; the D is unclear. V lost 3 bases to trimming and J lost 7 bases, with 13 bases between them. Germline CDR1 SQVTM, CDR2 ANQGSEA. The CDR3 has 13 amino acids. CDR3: CSVDGWNWNEQFF. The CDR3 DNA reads TGCAGCGTTGACGGCTGGAATTGGAATGAGCAGTTCTTC.